The 13 T cell receptor beta chains below were found in one sample sequenced in a study of response to subunit inactivated influenza vaccine. One entry per CDR3 protein, called by TCRdb with MiXCR from the RT-PCR reads. The sample yields 280,000 or so distinct CDR3 sequences, about a fifth seen once. Source: PBMCs from blood, taken about 19 months after vaccination. These receptors were obtained from a man between 50 and 75 years old who received an inactivated influenza vaccine.

This clonotype has a count of ten or more. The chain employs TRBV4-3 and TRBJ1-1, with TRBD1 as a possible D gene (6 bases). This CDR3 has 15 residues. Trimming cost V 0 bases and J 5 bases, with 13 bases left between them. CDR1 is LGHNA and CDR2 is YSLEER in the germline V gene. Here the CDR3 reads CASSQDRGRGTEAFF. The CDR3, as DNA: TGCGCCAGCAGCCAAGACAGGGGACGAGGGACTGAAGCTTTCTTT.

The rearrangement links TRBV7-8 to TRBJ2-7; D remains unclear. Per germline, CDR1 SGHVS and CDR2 FQNEAQ. This CDR3 is built from 17 residues. V lost 3 bases to trimming and J lost 3 bases, with 21 bases between them. The CDR3 DNA reads as TGTGCCAGCAGCTTCCAGCGACTGGGAATACTCGGCTACGAGCAGTACTTC. It encodes CASSFQRLGILGYEQYF.

This clonotype was counted only a few times. The rearrangement uses TRBV10-3 and TRBJ1-4; 7 nucleotides agree with TRBD1. Germline V lookup: CDR1 ENHRY, CDR2 SYGVKD. This CDR3 spans 14 amino acids. After removal of 4 bases from V and 4 bases from J, the junction contained 3 bases not matched to a gene. The CDR3 spells CAISGAGGNEKLFF. The CDR3 bases are TGTGCCATCAGTGGGGCAGGGGGTAATGAAAAACTGTTTTTT.

There are many counts of this clonotype. This rearrangement joins TRBV4-2 to TRBJ2-7; 7 nucleotides match TRBD1. The CDR3 contains 15 residues. V lost 0 bases to trimming and J lost 2 bases; unmatched junction nucleotides: 4. The germline gives CDR1 LGHNA, CDR2 YNFKEQ. CDR3 DNA sequence: TGTGCCAGCAGCCAAGAAGACAGGGCGGCCTACGAGCAGTACTTC. It codes for CASSQEDRAAYEQYF.

The gene calls are TRBV4-1 and TRBJ2-5; 8 bases are a match to TRBD1. The length of the CDR3 is 16 residues. Germline V gene sequence: CDR1 MGHRA, CDR2 YSYEKL. Trimming cost V 6 bases and J 1 base; bases outside gene matches: 10. The CDR3 region has the DNA TGCGCCAGCAGACTTCGACCAGGGGGCGTCCAAGAGACCCAGTACTTC. Translation gives CASRLRPGGVQETQYF.

This clonotype was picked up a small number of times. The chain links TRBV12-3 or TRBV12-4 to TRBJ1-1, with 7 bases that match TRBD1. The CDR3 has 12 residues. V lost 4 bases and J lost 11; bases outside the gene matches: 7. The CDR3 nucleotides are TGTGCCAGCAGTTCGACAGGGCCGGTCGCTTTCTTT. Its translation: CASSSTGPVAFF.

The chain uses TRBV14 and TRBJ2-5; D possibly corresponds to TRBD1 (5 bases). The V gene lost 0 bases and the J gene lost 0 bases, with 8 bases spanning the gap. Germline V lookup: CDR1 SGHDN, CDR2 FVKESK. This CDR3 has 15 residues. CDR3 DNA sequence: TGTGCCAGCAGCCAAGACGCGACAGACCAAGAGACCCAGTACTTC. It is translated as CASSQDATDQETQYF.

The chain combines TRBV27 with TRBJ2-3; 7 bases map to TRBD1. CDR3 length: 15 amino acids. Losses at the gene ends were 6 bases for V and 1 base for J; bases not matched to a gene: 7. CDR1 and CDR2 (germline): MNHEY, SMNVEV (reference sequence). This chain's CDR3 is CASSFADRGTDTQYF. The CDR3 DNA sequence: TGTGCCAGCAGCTTCGCCGACAGGGGCACAGATACGCAGTATTTT.

The CDR3 loop is CASSLGMGTSGGYTF. The CDR3 bases are TGTGCCAGCAGCTTGGGGATGGGGACATCAGGCGGCTACACCTTC. The chain carries TRBV5-6 and TRBJ1-2; D might be TRBD1 (6 bases). Per the germline V gene, CDR1 is SGHDT and CDR2 is YYEEEE. Trimming took 0 bases from V and 8 from J, leaving 17 bases between them. The CDR3 is 15 residues long.

This clonotype appeared a few times. This chain connects TRBV19 to TRBJ2-7, with D tentatively TRBD2 (6 bases). Trimming shortened V by 4 bases and J by 4 bases, and 14 bases separated the two germline ends. The germline V gene encodes CDR1 LNHDA and CDR2 SQIVND (reference sequence). This CDR3 is 14 amino acids long. In nucleotides, the CDR3 is TGTGCCAGTAGTAACGCGTGGGAGGATTACGAGCAGTACTTC. It codes for CASSNAWEDYEQYF.

The J gene is TRBJ2-7, the V gene TRBV3-1; D gene ambiguous. Between the trimmed V and J ends, which lost 4 bases and 5 bases, there was a span of 6 bases. CDR1 and CDR2 from the germline V gene are LGHDT and YNNKEL (reference sequence). This CDR3 comprises 11 residues. DNA of the CDR3: TGTGCCAGCAGCCTGGTCCACGAGCAGTACTTC. Translation: CASSLVHEQYF.

In nucleotides, the CDR3 is TGTGCCAGCAGTCCACTAACAGGGGACTATGGCTACACCTTC. Translated: CASSPLTGDYGYTF. The V and J genes are TRBV12-3 or TRBV12-4 and TRBJ1-2; 7 bases map to TRBD1. Losses at the gene ends were 5 bases for V and 3 bases for J; bases not matched to a gene: 6. The length of the CDR3 is 14 residues.

V gene TRBV6-1 combines with J gene TRBJ2-5; tentatively, D is TRBD1 (6 bases). The CDR3 is made up of 15 amino acids. With 6 bases removed from V and 0 bases from J, the gap between germline ends came to 14 bases. The germline gives CDR1 MNHNS, CDR2 SASEGT. In DNA form, the CDR3 reads TGTGCCAGCAGCAGATTTCAGGGGTACCAAGAGACCCAGTACTTC. Amino acids: CASSRFQGYQETQYF.